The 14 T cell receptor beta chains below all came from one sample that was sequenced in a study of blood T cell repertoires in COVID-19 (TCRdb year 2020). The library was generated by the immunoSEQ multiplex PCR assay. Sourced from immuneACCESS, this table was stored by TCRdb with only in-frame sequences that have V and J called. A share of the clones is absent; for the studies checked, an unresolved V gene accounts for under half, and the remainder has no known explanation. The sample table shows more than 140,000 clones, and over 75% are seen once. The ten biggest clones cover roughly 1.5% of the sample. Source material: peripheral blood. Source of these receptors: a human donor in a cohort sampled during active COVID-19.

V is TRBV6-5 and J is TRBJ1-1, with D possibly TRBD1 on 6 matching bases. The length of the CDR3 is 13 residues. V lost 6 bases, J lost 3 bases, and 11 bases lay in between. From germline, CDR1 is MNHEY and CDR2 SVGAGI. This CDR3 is CASSRGQYTEAFF. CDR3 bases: TGTGCCAGCAGCCGCGGACAGTACACTGAAGCTTTCTTT.

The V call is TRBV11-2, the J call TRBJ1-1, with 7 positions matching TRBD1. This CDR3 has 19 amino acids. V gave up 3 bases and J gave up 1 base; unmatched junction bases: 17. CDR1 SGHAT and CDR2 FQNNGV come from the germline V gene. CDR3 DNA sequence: TGTGCCAGCAGCTTCGATTCAAACCTCAACAGGGGCGGGAACACTGAAGCTTTCTTT. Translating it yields CASSFDSNLNRGGNTEAFF. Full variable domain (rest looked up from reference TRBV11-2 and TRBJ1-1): EAGVAQSPRYKIIEKRQSVAFWCNPISGHATLYWYQQILGQGPKLLIQFQNNGVVDDSQLPKDRFSAERLKGVDSTLKIQPAKLEDSAVYLCASSFDSNLNRGGNTEAFFGQGTRLTVV.

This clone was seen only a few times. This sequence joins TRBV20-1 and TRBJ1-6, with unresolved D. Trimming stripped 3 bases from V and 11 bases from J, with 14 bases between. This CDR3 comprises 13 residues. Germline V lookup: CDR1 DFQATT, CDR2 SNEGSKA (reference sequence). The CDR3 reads CSASDRGVPPLHF. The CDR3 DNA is TGCAGTGCTAGTGATCGCGGCGTTCCACCCCTCCACTTT.

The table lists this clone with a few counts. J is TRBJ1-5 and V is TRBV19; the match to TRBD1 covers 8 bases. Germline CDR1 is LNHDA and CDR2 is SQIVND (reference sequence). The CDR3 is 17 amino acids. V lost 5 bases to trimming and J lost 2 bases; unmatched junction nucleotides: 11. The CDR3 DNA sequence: TGTGCCAGTAGTCCGGTCGGGACAGGCGGTGGCAATCAGCCCCAGCATTTT. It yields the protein CASSPVGTGGGNQPQHF.

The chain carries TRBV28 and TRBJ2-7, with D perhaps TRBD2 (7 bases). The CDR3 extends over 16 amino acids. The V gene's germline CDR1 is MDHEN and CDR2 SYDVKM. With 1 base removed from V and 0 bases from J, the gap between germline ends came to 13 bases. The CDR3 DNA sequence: TGTGCCAGCAGTTTATCGGGGGGCTGGAACTCCTACGAGCAGTACTTC. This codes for CASSLSGGWNSYEQYF.

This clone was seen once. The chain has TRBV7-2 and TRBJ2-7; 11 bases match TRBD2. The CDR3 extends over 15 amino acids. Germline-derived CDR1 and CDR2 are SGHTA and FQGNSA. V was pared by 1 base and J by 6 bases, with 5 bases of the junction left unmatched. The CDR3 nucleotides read TGTGCCAGCAGCTTAGTTCCACTAGCGGGAGCCGAGCAGTACTTC. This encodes CASSLVPLAGAEQYF.

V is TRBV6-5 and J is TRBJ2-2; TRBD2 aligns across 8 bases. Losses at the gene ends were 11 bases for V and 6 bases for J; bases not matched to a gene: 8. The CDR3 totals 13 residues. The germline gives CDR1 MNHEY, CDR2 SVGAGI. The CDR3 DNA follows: TGTGCCGGAAAACGGGGGGGCCCCGGGGAGCTGTTTTTT. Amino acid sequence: CAGKRGGPGELFF.

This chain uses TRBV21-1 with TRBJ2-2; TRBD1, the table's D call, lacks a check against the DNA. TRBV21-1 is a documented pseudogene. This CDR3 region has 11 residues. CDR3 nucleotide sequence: TGTGCCAGCAAACAAGACGGGGAGCTGTTTTTT. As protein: CASKQDGELFF.

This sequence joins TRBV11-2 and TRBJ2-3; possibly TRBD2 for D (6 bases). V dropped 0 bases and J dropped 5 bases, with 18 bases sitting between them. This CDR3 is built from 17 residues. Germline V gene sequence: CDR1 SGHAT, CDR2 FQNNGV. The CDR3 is CASSLEGGTVVEDTQYF. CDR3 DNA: TGTGCCAGCAGCTTAGAGGGGGGAACGGTGGTCGAAGATACGCAGTATTTT.

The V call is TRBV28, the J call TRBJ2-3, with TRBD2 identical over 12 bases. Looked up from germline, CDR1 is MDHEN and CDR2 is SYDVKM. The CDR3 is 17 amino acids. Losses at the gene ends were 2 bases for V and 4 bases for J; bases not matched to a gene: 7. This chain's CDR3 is CASSLGLAGGFADTQYF. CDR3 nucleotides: TGTGCCAGCAGTTTAGGCCTAGCGGGAGGGTTTGCAGATACGCAGTATTTT.

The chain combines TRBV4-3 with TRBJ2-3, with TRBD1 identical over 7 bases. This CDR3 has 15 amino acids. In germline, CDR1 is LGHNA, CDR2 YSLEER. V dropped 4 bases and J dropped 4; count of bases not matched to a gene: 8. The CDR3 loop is CASSRGNRGADTQYF. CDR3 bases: TGCGCCAGCAGCCGGGGGAACAGGGGCGCAGATACGCAGTATTTT.

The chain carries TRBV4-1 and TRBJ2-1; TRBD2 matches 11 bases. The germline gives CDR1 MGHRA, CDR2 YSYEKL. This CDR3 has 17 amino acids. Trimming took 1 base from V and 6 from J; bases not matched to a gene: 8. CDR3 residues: CASSQGRLAGGGNEQFF. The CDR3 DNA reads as TGCGCCAGCAGCCAAGGTCGGCTAGCGGGAGGTGGCAATGAGCAGTTCTTC.

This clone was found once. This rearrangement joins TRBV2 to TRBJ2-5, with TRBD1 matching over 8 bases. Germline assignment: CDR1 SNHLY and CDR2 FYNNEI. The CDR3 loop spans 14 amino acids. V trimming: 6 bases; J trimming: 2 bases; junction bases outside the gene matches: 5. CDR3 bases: TGTGCCAGCAGGGACAGGGTCGGGCAAGAGACCCAGTACTTC. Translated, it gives CASRDRVGQETQYF.

Written as DNA, the CDR3 is TGTGCAGCCGAGGGGGTAAGAGGCTCTGAAGCTTTCTTT. Residues: CAAEGVRGSEAFF. V and J are TRBV7-9 and TRBJ1-1, with D possibly TRBD1 on 6 matching bases. The CDR3 is made up of 13 amino acids. The germline CDR1 and CDR2 sequences are SEHNR and FQNEAQ (reference sequence). The whole variable domain, filled in from reference TRBV7-9 and TRBJ1-1, reads DTGVSQNPRHKITKRGQNVTFRCDPISEHNRLYWYRQTLGQGPEFLTYFQNEAQLEKSRLLSDRFSAERPKGSFSTLEIQRTEQGDSAMYLCAAEGVRGSEAFFGQGTRLTVV.